This T cell receptor (beta chain) was obtained from a study of a mutant IDH1 vaccine in newly diagnosed glioma. Study overall: Following radiotherapy alone, or alongside temozolomide cycles, vaccination was started after an interval of 4-6 weeks. Weeks 35 and 47 hosted visits V12 and V13, respectively. Before enrollment, the patients had been treated with radiotherapy alone, temozolomide alone, or both together. Most of them had received both.

Time point reported: week 35, safety follow-up. A 20-mer mutant IDH1 peptide at 300 ug was injected subcutaneously with topical imiquimod. TCRdb's copy holds only in-frame clones and misses some; the assay was immunoSEQ multiplex PCR. The sample yields some 29,000 clones, 60% to 85% seen once. V lost 0 bases and J lost 4, with 10 bases in between. The CDR3 contains 15 residues. The germline V gene encodes CDR1 MNHNY and CDR2 SVGAGI (reference sequence). Of note for this clone: Its antigen is unidentified.

The receptor comes from a woman aged 30 to 39 with glioma. Some clones in this sample may be carry-over from other donors' samples. V gene TRBV6-6 combines with J gene TRBJ1-5; D remains unclear. The sample in question was PBMCs, obtained from a glioma patient whose treatment included an IDH1 peptide vaccine. The CDR3 nucleotides read TGTGCCAGCAGTTACTCGTCATCTTTAAATCAGCCCCAGCATTTT. Protein product: CASSYSSSLNQPQHF.